One and the same sample provided the 11 T cell receptor beta chains below, sequenced in a study of blood T cells in healthy people across ages. A second PCR of roughly 7 to 11 cycles used a sample-barcoded 5' primer and a J-beta primer mix. TCRdb recomputed calls from the 5' RACE reads with MiXCR, one row per CDR3 protein. In the table there are some 1.1 million distinct CDR3 sequences, less than 45% of which are singletons. The sequenced sample consisted of blood. The receptors were gathered from a man aged 18 to 30 in good health.

The sample holds a few counts of this clonotype. The CDR3 reads CSVGSGTLNYGYTF. The CDR3 DNA is TGCAGCGTTGGTTCCGGGACGCTTAACTATGGCTACACCTTC. The chain uses TRBV29-1 and TRBJ1-2, with D possibly being TRBD1 (5 bases). V was shortened by 4 bases and J by 1 base, with 13 bases between the two germline ends. This CDR3 is 14 amino acids long. Germline V lookup: CDR1 SQVTM, CDR2 ANQGSEA.

The V call is TRBV20-1, the J call TRBJ1-2; TRBD1 agrees at 9 bases. Germline CDR1 reads DFQATT; CDR2 reads SNEGSKA (reference sequence). The CDR3 extends over 14 amino acids. Trimming took 5 bases from V and 8 from J; bases not matched to a gene: 12. Written as DNA, the CDR3 is TGCAGTGCTTCTCGGACAGGGGTGACTAGCGGCTACACCTTC. It yields the protein CSASRTGVTSGYTF.

The sample holds a few counts of this clonotype. V and J are TRBV27 and TRBJ2-6; 8 nucleotides align to TRBD1. V shed 6 bases and J 0 bases; nucleotides not matched to a gene: 10. The CDR3 runs to 18 residues. Germline CDR1 and CDR2: MNHEY and SMNVEV (reference sequence). DNA of the CDR3: TGTGCCAGCAGATTAACCGGGACAGGCAACTCTGGGGCCAACGTCCTGACTTTC. Its protein is CASRLTGTGNSGANVLTF.

This clonotype was counted between two and nine times. V is TRBV5-1 and J is TRBJ1-2; D is perhaps TRBD1 (5 bases). The CDR3 totals 15 residues. V lost 4 bases and J lost 4, with 17 bases in between. Germline CDR1 is SGHRS and CDR2 is YFSETQ. The CDR3 sequence is CASSVGAGMGYGYTF. Written as DNA, the CDR3 is TGCGCCAGCAGCGTGGGCGCAGGGATGGGCTATGGCTACACCTTC. Variable domain in full (rest from reference TRBV5-1 and TRBJ1-2): KAGVTQTPRYLIKTRGQQVTLSCSPISGHRSVSWYQQTPGQGLQFLFEYFSETQRNKGNFPGRFSGRQFSNSRSEMNVSTLELGDSALYLCASSVGAGMGYGYTFGSGTRLTVV.

The V gene is TRBV5-6, the J gene TRBJ2-5, with D perhaps TRBD2 (5 bases). The J call is uncertain, as TRBJ2-4 better fits the DNA end. Germline loops: CDR1 SGHDT, CDR2 YYEEEE. CDR3 length equals 14 residues. The CDR3 bases are TGTGCCAGCAGCCTAGAACTAGGCACGGGCATTCAGTACTTC. It yields the protein CASSLELGTGIQYF.

This clonotype was found a few times. The V and J genes are TRBV6-2 or TRBV6-3 and TRBJ1-2; perhaps TRBD1 as D (5 bases). V dropped 6 bases and J dropped 0 bases, with 11 bases sitting between them. Germline V gene data show CDR1 as MNHEY and CDR2 as SVGEGT. The CDR3 sequence is 14 residues long. The CDR3 DNA follows: TGTGCCAGCAGCCGACAGCGTCCTAACTATGGCTACACCTTC. It encodes CASSRQRPNYGYTF.

The CDR3 coding sequence is TGTGCCAGCACCCTGGGGCGAAAGACGGGGCGTACCGATGAGCAGTACTTC. This gives the protein CASTLGRKTGRTDEQYF. The rearrangement joins TRBV7-9 to TRBJ2-5; either TRBD1 or TRBD2 may fit D (5 bases each). Germline CDR1 SEHNR, CDR2 FQNEAQ (reference sequence). V was shortened by 7 bases and J by 11 bases, with 32 bases between the two germline ends. The CDR3 contains 17 residues.

The CDR3 is CASFGSMVRESAYGYTF. The CDR3 DNA follows: TGTGCCAGCTTTGGCTCTATGGTCCGAGAGTCCGCCTATGGCTACACCTTC. The chain combines TRBV6-2 or TRBV6-3 with TRBJ1-2; D is unclear. The V end lost 8 bases, the J end lost 4 bases, and 26 bases lay between the germline ends. The CDR3 length is 17 residues. CDR1 MNHEY and CDR2 SVGEGT come from the germline V gene.

J is TRBJ2-1 and V is TRBV5-5, with unresolved D. V lost 3 bases, J lost 5 bases, and 9 bases lay in between. Germline assignment: CDR1 SGHKS and CDR2 YYEKEE (reference sequence). This CDR3 is built from 13 residues. CDR3 nucleotides: TGTGCCAGCAGCTCCCCGGGTAACAATGAGCAGTTCTTC. Translation gives CASSSPGNNEQFF. The complete variable domain, with remaining parts taken from reference TRBV5-5 and TRBJ2-1, reads DAGVTQSPTHLIKTRGQQVTLRCSPISGHKSVSWYQQVLGQGPQFIFQYYEKEERGRGNFPDRFSARQFPNYSSELNVNALLLGDSALYLCASSSPGNNEQFFGPGTRLTVL.

The J gene is TRBJ1-5, the V gene TRBV6-2 or TRBV6-3; D gene uncertain. V was shortened by 9 bases and J by 6 bases, with 6 bases between the two germline ends. Germline V lookup: CDR1 MNHEY, CDR2 SVGEGT. CDR3 length equals 10 residues. The CDR3, as DNA: TGTGCCAGGCCCGTTCAGCCCCAGCATTTT. This codes for CARPVQPQHF.

This clonotype was seen only a few times. J is TRBJ2-1 and V is TRBV6-5; no firm D call. This CDR3 region has 15 residues. Trimming removed 0 bases at V and 9 bases at J, with 15 bases between. CDR1 MNHEY and CDR2 SVGAGI come from the germline V gene. CDR3 loop: CASSYSPGQRSEQFF. The DNA of the CDR3 is TGTGCCAGCAGTTACTCCCCAGGTCAGCGCAGTGAGCAGTTCTTC.